This is a list of T cell receptor beta chains from one sample in a study of graft-versus-host responses after intestinal transplantation. The protocol was immunoSEQ multiplex PCR, while the TCRdb copy is restricted to in-frame clones and leaves out a portion. The sample gives some 80,000 clones, approximately 90% of which show up once; 7.6% is in the top ten. These TCRs' antigens remain unknown. Sequencing used unstimulated CD8+ T cells sorted from spleen or lymph node cells, obtained before transplant. All receptors derive from a human donor who was the organ donor for an intestinal transplant. CDR3s include the opening cysteine and the closing phenylalanine or tryptophan. The order of the fields is CDR3 length, clone size, J gene, V gene, D gene, CDR3 protein, CDR3 DNA. The D gene is left open where the match is weak. The listing skips clone size in some rows; elsewhere it reads once, few, many or a size class.

12 | many | TRBJ1-1 | TRBV6-5 | NA | CASSGLGTEAFF | TGTGCCAGCAGTGGGCTAGGGACTGAAGCTTTCTTT
12 | once | TRBJ1-1 | TRBV6-1 | NA | CASSEMDTEAFF | TGTGCCAGCAGTGAAATGGACACTGAAGCTTTCTTT
13 | NA | TRBJ2-7 | TRBV11-3 | NA | CASSFGSLGEQYF | TGTGCCAGCAGCTTTGGCTCCTTGGGGGAGCAGTACTTC
14 | NA | TRBJ2-7 | TRBV9 | TRBD1 | CASSVGQGTYEQYF | TGTGCCAGCAGCGTAGGACAGGGGACCTACGAGCAGTACTTC
15 | NA | TRBJ2-1 | TRBV5-6 | TRBD1 | CASSLGYRGYNEQFF | TGTGCCAGCAGCTTGGGGTACAGGGGGTACAATGAGCAGTTCTTC
12 | NA | TRBJ2-2 | TRBV9 | NA | CASSVISGELFF | TGTGCCAGCAGCGTAATCTCCGGGGAGCTGTTTTTT
14 | NA | TRBJ1-1 | TRBV2 | NA | CASSEGHLNTEAFF | TGTGCCAGCAGTGAGGGACACTTGAACACTGAAGCTTTCTTT
17 | NA | TRBJ2-2 | TRBV19 | TRBD1 | CASSIIAGQGASGELFF | TGTGCCAGTAGTATAATAGCGGGACAGGGGGCGTCCGGGGAGCTGTTTTTT
14 | NA | TRBJ1-5 | TRBV19 | NA | CASNPTSFNQPQHF | TGTGCCAGTAACCCGACAAGCTTCAATCAGCCCCAGCATTTT
15 | NA | TRBJ2-1 | TRBV7-7 | TRBD2 | CASSPFEAGVFEQFF | TGTGCTAGCAGCCCTTTTGAAGCGGGAGTTTTTGAGCAGTTCTTC
15 | NA | TRBJ1-2 | TRBV5-1 | TRBD1 | CASSLAEGQGAGYTF | TGCGCCAGCAGCTTGGCCGAGGGACAGGGTGCAGGCTACACCTTC